These T cell receptor beta chains were read from a single sample in a study of cytomegalovirus exposure and HLA in healthy donors. Only in-frame clones appear in the TCRdb table, and some are missing; sequencing was by immunoSEQ multiplex PCR. The data hold about 130,000 clones, with over 70% observed a single time. Input material: PBMCs. The receptors come from a woman between 40 and 55 years old in good health and CMV-seronegative. Each CDR3 is given without its conserved first and last residue. D genes are given only for firm matches. Not all rows give a size; the values are once, few, many and, for expanded clones, a class.

clone_size: .
v_call: TRBV4-3
j_call: TRBJ2-1
cdr3_length: 15
d_call: TRBD1
cdr3_aa: ASSPSGTGASYNEQF

clone_size: few
v_call: TRBV29-1
j_call: TRBJ2-6
cdr3_length: 11
d_call: .
cdr3_aa: STTESGANVLT

clone_size: .
v_call: TRBV19
j_call: TRBJ2-7
cdr3_length: 12
d_call: TRBD1
cdr3_aa: ASSPRTGGYEQY

clone_size: .
v_call: TRBV21-1
j_call: TRBJ1-1
cdr3_length: 10
d_call: .
cdr3_aa: ASLGQNTEAF

clone_size: .
v_call: TRBV11-2
j_call: TRBJ1-1
cdr3_length: 10
d_call: .
cdr3_aa: ASSKQGAEAF

clone_size: .
v_call: TRBV7-9
j_call: TRBJ2-4
cdr3_length: 14
d_call: TRBD1
cdr3_aa: ASSRTGVIAKNIQY

clone_size: .
v_call: TRBV2
j_call: TRBJ1-1
cdr3_length: 11
d_call: .
cdr3_aa: ASSIYMVTEAF

clone_size: once
v_call: TRBV7-9
j_call: TRBJ1-3
cdr3_length: 14
d_call: TRBD1
cdr3_aa: ASSSTTGYSGNTIY

clone_size: .
v_call: TRBV19
j_call: TRBJ2-3
cdr3_length: 15
d_call: TRBD2
cdr3_aa: AGRGLAEKYCTDTQY

clone_size: few
v_call: TRBV19
j_call: TRBJ1-1
cdr3_length: 11
d_call: .
cdr3_aa: ASSIRRSTEAF

clone_size: .
v_call: TRBV4-3
j_call: TRBJ1-2
cdr3_length: 15
d_call: .
cdr3_aa: ASSQDPREDGVFDYP

clone_size: .
v_call: TRBV7-6
j_call: TRBJ2-7
cdr3_length: 13
d_call: TRBD1
cdr3_aa: ASSLAGQGPYEQY

clone_size: .
v_call: TRBV4-2
j_call: TRBJ2-6
cdr3_length: 14
d_call: .
cdr3_aa: ASSQERFPGANVLT

clone_size: .
v_call: TRBV7-2
j_call: TRBJ2-7
cdr3_length: 12
d_call: .
cdr3_aa: ASSPLVDNYEQY

clone_size: .
v_call: TRBV6-6
j_call: TRBJ2-7
cdr3_length: 13
d_call: .
cdr3_aa: ASSYPKRQGGEQY

clone_size: .
v_call: TRBV7-2
j_call: TRBJ2-3
cdr3_length: 14
d_call: TRBD2
cdr3_aa: ASSLELAGGQDTQY

clone_size: few
v_call: TRBV5-1
j_call: TRBJ1-1
cdr3_length: 11
d_call: .
cdr3_aa: ASSLDRNTEAF

clone_size: .
v_call: TRBV4-2
j_call: TRBJ1-1
cdr3_length: 13
d_call: .
cdr3_aa: ASSQDPGGQGKAF

clone_size: .
v_call: TRBV7-2
j_call: TRBJ1-1
cdr3_length: 13
d_call: .
cdr3_aa: ASSPPRVELAEAF

clone_size: .
v_call: TRBV29-1
j_call: TRBJ2-1
cdr3_length: 12
d_call: TRBD2
cdr3_aa: SVSGTSSYNEQF

clone_size: .
v_call: TRBV9
j_call: TRBJ2-1
cdr3_length: 13
d_call: TRBD2
cdr3_aa: ASSVTGLAENEQF

clone_size: .
v_call: TRBV11-2
j_call: TRBJ2-7
cdr3_length: 13
d_call: .
cdr3_aa: ASSLERQATYEQY

clone_size: .
v_call: TRBV28
j_call: TRBJ1-5
cdr3_length: 11
d_call: TRBD1
cdr3_aa: ASIRGLNQPQH

clone_size: .
v_call: TRBV15
j_call: TRBJ2-5
cdr3_length: 13
d_call: TRBD2
cdr3_aa: ATSRVGRGRETQY

clone_size: few
v_call: TRBV7-2
j_call: TRBJ2-7
cdr3_length: 13
d_call: .
cdr3_aa: ASSFGGGGSYEQY

clone_size: .
v_call: TRBV7-2
j_call: TRBJ2-1
cdr3_length: 13
d_call: TRBD2
cdr3_aa: ASSLSGLAGEEQF

clone_size: .
v_call: TRBV7-2
j_call: TRBJ2-3
cdr3_length: 15
d_call: .
cdr3_aa: ASSRNPGRGGTDTQY

clone_size: .
v_call: TRBV27
j_call: TRBJ2-5
cdr3_length: 13
d_call: .
cdr3_aa: ASSPSGEWKETQY

clone_size: once
v_call: TRBV6-1
j_call: TRBJ2-7
cdr3_length: 11
d_call: TRBD1
cdr3_aa: ASRGTATYEQY

clone_size: .
v_call: TRBV27
j_call: TRBJ1-2
cdr3_length: 14
d_call: TRBD1
cdr3_aa: ASSPGTAWVNYGYT

clone_size: few
v_call: TRBV25-1
j_call: TRBJ2-7
cdr3_length: 13
d_call: TRBD2
cdr3_aa: ASSPGLAGPYEQY

clone_size: .
v_call: TRBV5-6
j_call: TRBJ1-2
cdr3_length: 11
d_call: .
cdr3_aa: ASSLNRDYGYT

clone_size: .
v_call: TRBV28
j_call: TRBJ2-7
cdr3_length: 10
d_call: .
cdr3_aa: ASSPPGDEQY

clone_size: .
v_call: TRBV10-3
j_call: TRBJ2-7
cdr3_length: 11
d_call: .
cdr3_aa: AISEFVAYEQY

clone_size: .
v_call: TRBV5-1
j_call: TRBJ2-1
cdr3_length: 12
d_call: .
cdr3_aa: ASSTGLYDNEQF

clone_size: .
v_call: TRBV4-1
j_call: TRBJ2-7
cdr3_length: 13
d_call: TRBD2
cdr3_aa: ASSHSTGGNYEQY

clone_size: .
v_call: TRBV29-1
j_call: TRBJ1-2
cdr3_length: 11
d_call: .
cdr3_aa: SVEGRVNYGYT

clone_size: .
v_call: TRBV6-1
j_call: TRBJ2-7
cdr3_length: 9
d_call: .
cdr3_aa: AITDSYEQY

clone_size: .
v_call: TRBV5-4
j_call: TRBJ2-2
cdr3_length: 14
d_call: .
cdr3_aa: ASSWGRGLDTGELF

clone_size: .
v_call: TRBV7-8
j_call: TRBJ2-5
cdr3_length: 10
d_call: .
cdr3_aa: ASSPPSETQY

clone_size: .
v_call: TRBV6-1
j_call: TRBJ1-2
cdr3_length: 12
d_call: .
cdr3_aa: ASSSGVTNYGYT

clone_size: .
v_call: TRBV7-9
j_call: TRBJ2-3
cdr3_length: 13
d_call: TRBD1
cdr3_aa: ASSSGTGGLDTQY

clone_size: .
v_call: TRBV6-6
j_call: TRBJ1-1
cdr3_length: 14
d_call: .
cdr3_aa: ASSYPRPGGDTEAF

clone_size: .
v_call: TRBV15
j_call: TRBJ2-1
cdr3_length: 13
d_call: TRBD1
cdr3_aa: ATSRRQGGYNEQF

clone_size: .
v_call: TRBV6-4
j_call: TRBJ2-2
cdr3_length: 11
d_call: .
cdr3_aa: ASSSGNTGELF

clone_size: .
v_call: TRBV4-2
j_call: TRBJ2-1
cdr3_length: 15
d_call: TRBD1
cdr3_aa: ASSQDFSGTAYNEQF

clone_size: few
v_call: TRBV5-6
j_call: TRBJ2-3
cdr3_length: 12
d_call: TRBD1
cdr3_aa: ASSLGGQPDTQY

clone_size: .
v_call: TRBV6-5
j_call: TRBJ2-1
cdr3_length: 10
d_call: TRBD2
cdr3_aa: ASSGGAREQF

clone_size: .
v_call: TRBV18
j_call: TRBJ2-2
cdr3_length: 13
d_call: .
cdr3_aa: ASSAVEGNTGELF

clone_size: .
v_call: TRBV7-9
j_call: TRBJ1-2
cdr3_length: 12
d_call: .
cdr3_aa: ASSPSQDHYGYT

clone_size: .
v_call: TRBV2
j_call: TRBJ2-1
cdr3_length: 11
d_call: .
cdr3_aa: ASSGSVAKEQF

clone_size: .
v_call: TRBV5-4
j_call: TRBJ2-7
cdr3_length: 12
d_call: .
cdr3_aa: ASSRDRDSYEQY

clone_size: .
v_call: TRBV5-3
j_call: TRBJ1-5
cdr3_length: 6
d_call: .
cdr3_aa: ALFPQH